Shown below are 27 T cell receptor beta chains from a single sample sequenced in a study of T cell responses to AZD1222 COVID-19 vaccine. TCRdb's table, derived via immunoSEQ multiplex PCR, lists solely in-frame clones and lacks some. The sample includes 95,000 to 100,000 clones, 90% of them seen just once. The specimen was peripheral blood, collected on day 0 of AZD1222 vaccination. These receptors all come from an adult in good health.

The chain recombines TRBV28 with TRBJ1-2; no clear D. The germline V gene encodes CDR1 MDHEN and CDR2 SYDVKM. The CDR3 runs 12 residues. V gave up 2 bases and J gave up 6 bases, with 7 bases separating them. CDR3 protein: CASSLGVDGYTF. The CDR3 bases are TGTGCCAGCAGTTTAGGGGTGGATGGCTACACCTTC.

The genes are TRBV7-2 and TRBJ2-1; perhaps TRBD2 as D (6 bases). This CDR3 is built from 17 residues. Germline lookup yields CDR1 SGHTA and CDR2 FQGNSA. Trimming cost V 1 base and J 7 bases, with 20 bases left between them. CDR3 sequence: CASSLVVGTSLRNEQFF. The CDR3 DNA sequence: TGTGCCAGCAGCTTAGTCGTGGGGACTTCCCTTCGGAATGAGCAGTTCTTC.

The chain joins TRBV6-5 to TRBJ2-7; D perhaps matches TRBD2 (6 bases). From germline, CDR1 is MNHEY and CDR2 SVGAGI. The V gene lost 0 bases and the J gene lost 9 bases, with 18 bases spanning the gap. This CDR3 comprises 15 residues. The CDR3 nucleotides are TGTGCCAGCAGTTACTCTGGGGGGTTGGGCCCCGGGCAGTACTTC. Protein: CASSYSGGLGPGQYF.

The chain is built from TRBV5-5 and TRBJ2-5; maybe TRBD2 (6 bases). V lost 3 bases to trimming and J lost 5 bases, with 8 bases between them. Germline CDR1 is SGHKS and CDR2 is YYEKEE (reference sequence). The CDR3 runs 12 residues. CDR3 amino acids: CASSWRAETQYF. In DNA, the CDR3 is TGTGCCAGCAGCTGGAGGGCGGAGACCCAGTACTTC.

The CDR3 spells CASTSGREGHTDTQYF. CDR3 DNA: TGTGCCAGCACTAGCGGGAGGGAGGGGCATACAGATACGCAGTATTTT. The rearrangement links TRBV7-2 to TRBJ2-3, with 12 bases fitting TRBD2. Germline V CDR1 and CDR2: SGHTA, FQGNSA. V lost 7 bases and J lost 3; bases outside the gene matches: 8. The CDR3 loop spans 16 amino acids.

The rearrangement uses TRBV29-1 and TRBJ2-2; 10 positions agree with TRBD1. The junction had 5 bases not matched to a gene; V was cut back by 7 bases and J by 3 bases. The length of the CDR3 is 14 residues. Germline CDR1 and CDR2: SQVTM and ANQGSEA. The CDR3 spells CSARGTGDTGELFF. The CDR3 coding sequence is TGCAGCGCCAGGGGGACAGGGGACACCGGGGAGCTGTTTTTT.

This clone was seen a single time. The chain recombines TRBV28 with TRBJ1-6, with D possibly TRBD1 on 5 matching bases. There are 13 residues in the CDR3. Trimming pared 3 bases from V and 12 bases from J, leaving 12 bases between. Germline V gene lookup returns CDR1 MDHEN and CDR2 SYDVKM. The CDR3 here is CASSFPGPQPLHF. CDR3 coding DNA: TGTGCCAGCAGTTTCCCAGGGCCCCAACCCCTCCACTTT. Full variable domain (remainder filled in from reference TRBV28 and TRBJ1-6): DVKVTQSSRYLVKRTGEKVFLECVQDMDHENMFWYRQDPGLGLRLIYFSYDVKMKEKGDIPEGYSVSREKKERFSLILESASTNQTSMYLCASSFPGPQPLHFGNGTRLTVT.

This clone was seen a few times. The rearrangement joins TRBV4-3 to TRBJ1-4; a possible D gene is TRBD1 (6 bases). V was clipped by 0 bases and J by 7 bases, with 12 bases between them. CDR3 length: 15 amino acids. Germline loops: CDR1 LGHNA, CDR2 YSLEER. The CDR3 loop is CASSQERGGPEKLFF. The CDR3 DNA follows: TGCGCCAGCAGCCAAGAAAGGGGGGGGCCTGAAAAACTGTTTTTT.

As concerns this clone: The junction does not match germline at one end; this may be a read error. The chain carries TRBV4-2 and TRBJ2-3; 8 bases agree with TRBD1. Germline lookup yields CDR1 LGHNA and CDR2 YNFKEQ. This CDR3 has 16 residues. CDR3 nucleotide sequence: TGTGCCAGCAGCCTCCGGACAGGGCAAGGCACCGATACGCAGTATTTT. As protein: CASSLRTGQGTDTQYF.

The chain employs TRBV18 and TRBJ1-6; no reliable D call. Trimming left V 4 bases short and J 7 bases short, with 14 bases between. CDR1 KGHSH and CDR2 LQKENI come from the germline V gene. There are 15 residues in the CDR3. The CDR3 loop is CASSRERVGNSPLHF. CDR3 in DNA: TGTGCCAGCTCACGGGAGAGGGTCGGAAATTCACCCCTCCACTTT.

V gene TRBV6-1 combines with J gene TRBJ1-2, with 8 bases that match TRBD1. Germline V gene data show CDR1 as MNHNS and CDR2 as SASEGT. Trimming cost V 0 bases and J 2 bases; bases outside gene matches: 2. This CDR3 region has 15 residues. CDR3 DNA sequence: TGTGCCAGCAGTGAAGCGCAGGGGGCGAACTATGGCTACACCTTC. Its protein is CASSEAQGANYGYTF.

The genes are TRBV19 and TRBJ1-4; D gene uncertain. This CDR3 spans 11 amino acids. Between the trimmed V and J ends, which lost 4 bases and 8 bases, there was a span of 5 bases. Germline V gene data show CDR1 as LNHDA and CDR2 as SQIVND (reference sequence). CDR3 sequence (DNA): TGTGCCAGTAGTACGGGCGAAAAACTGTTTTTT. Encoded protein: CASSTGEKLFF.

CDR3 nucleotide sequence: TGTGCCAGCAGCTTAGCCTTTTGGGGACAGGGGGCGAGCACAGATACGCAGTATTTT. Residues: CASSLAFWGQGASTDTQYF. V is TRBV7-9 and J is TRBJ2-3; TRBD1 matches 12 bases. Germline CDR1 is SEHNR and CDR2 is FQNEAQ (reference sequence). V gave up 0 bases and J gave up 0 bases; unmatched junction bases: 7. There are 19 residues in the CDR3. The entire variable domain, with the rest obtained from reference TRBV7-9 and TRBJ2-3, is as follows: DTGVSQNPRHKITKRGQNVTFRCDPISEHNRLYWYRQTLGQGPEFLTYFQNEAQLEKSRLLSDRFSAERPKGSFSTLEIQRTEQGDSAMYLCASSLAFWGQGASTDTQYFGPGTRLTVL.

This chain links TRBV7-2 with TRBJ2-7; D may be TRBD2 (5 bases). CDR1 is SGHTA, CDR2 FQGNSA, per germline. The CDR3 spans 13 residues. V lost 5 bases and J 7 bases, leaving 15 bases between the germline ends. The CDR3 here is CASSPREGNEQYF. CDR3 coding DNA: TGTGCCAGCAGCCCCCGGGAAGGGAATGAGCAGTACTTC.

This clone was seen more than once but under ten times. CDR3 in DNA: TGTGCCAGCAGTTACTCGAACGGGAGGCAGCCCCAGCATTTT. It specifies CASSYSNGRQPQHF. The rearrangement uses TRBV6-5 and TRBJ1-5; D is ambiguous. Trimming left V 0 bases short and J 7 bases short, with 10 bases between. This CDR3 spans 14 amino acids. The germline V gene encodes CDR1 MNHEY and CDR2 SVGAGI.

The chain uses TRBV7-2 and TRBJ2-7, with TRBD1 matching over 7 bases. The CDR3 runs to 14 residues. Trimming took 1 base from V and 5 from J; bases not matched to a gene: 5. CDR1 is SGHTA, CDR2 FQGNSA, per germline. CDR3 sequence (DNA): TGTGCCAGCAGCTTAGGGACAGGCAGGAACGAGCAGTACTTC. This codes for CASSLGTGRNEQYF.

This clone occurred a few times. The rearrangement joins TRBV27 to TRBJ2-7, with TRBD1 identical over 9 bases. Germline loops: CDR1 MNHEY, CDR2 SMNVEV (reference sequence). Trimming took 5 bases from V and 0 from J; bases not matched to a gene: 8. CDR3 length equals 16 residues. In DNA form, the CDR3 reads TGTGCCAGCAGTCGCCTACGGGACAGGGTCTCCTACGAGCAGTACTTC. It encodes CASSRLRDRVSYEQYF.

The CDR3 sequence is CASSLYRGSNQPQHF. CDR3 DNA: TGTGCCAGTAGTCTTTACAGGGGTAGCAATCAGCCCCAGCATTTT. This sequence joins TRBV19 and TRBJ1-5; TRBD1 agrees at 7 bases. V trimming: 5 bases; J trimming: 0 bases; junction bases outside the gene matches: 4. CDR3 length: 15 amino acids. The germline V gene encodes CDR1 LNHDA and CDR2 SQIVND (reference sequence).

The rearrangement uses TRBV19 and TRBJ2-7; TRBD2 might be the D (6 bases). Germline values: CDR1 LNHDA, CDR2 SQIVND (reference sequence). The length of the CDR3 is 16 residues. V was trimmed by 5 bases and J by 0 bases, leaving 17 bases between them. CDR3 amino acids: CASSQHLGRDSYEQYF. The DNA of the CDR3 is TGTGCCAGTAGTCAACACCTAGGGCGGGACTCCTACGAGCAGTACTTC.

V is TRBV12-5 and J is TRBJ2-1; D could derive from TRBD1 or TRBD2 (5 bases each). The CDR3 sequence is 15 residues long. Germline CDR1 reads LGHNT; CDR2 reads FRNRAP. Trimming shortened V by 6 bases and J by 0 bases, and 12 bases separated the two germline ends. The chain's CDR3 is CASGSAGSSYNEQFF. The DNA for the CDR3 is TGTGCTAGTGGCTCGGCAGGGAGCTCCTACAATGAGCAGTTCTTC.

This clone was seen a few times. V and J are TRBV24-1 and TRBJ1-2; D perhaps matches TRBD1 (5 bases). Germline V gene sequence: CDR1 KGHDR, CDR2 SFDVKD. Trimming removed 3 bases from V and 5 bases from J, with 12 bases in between. This CDR3 is 14 amino acids long. The CDR3 sequence is CATSDPGTGYGYTF. Written as DNA, the CDR3 is TGTGCCACCAGTGATCCTGGGACTGGGTATGGCTACACCTTC.

This chain joins TRBV4-3 and TRBJ2-1; 8 nucleotides match TRBD2. With V trimmed by 1 base and J by 7 bases, 6 bases remained unmatched. Germline assignment: CDR1 LGHNA and CDR2 YSLEER. The CDR3 has 15 residues. CDR3 in DNA: TGCGCCAGCAGCCAAGCTCTTCGCGGGGGGAATGAGCAGTTCTTC. Translating gives CASSQALRGGNEQFF.

This clone showed up just a few times. The V and J genes are TRBV11-2 and TRBJ1-1; D is possibly TRBD1 (5 bases). The CDR3 length is 13 residues. From germline, CDR1 is SGHAT and CDR2 FQNNGV. The germline V and J ends were trimmed by 3 bases and 1 base, with 6 bases remaining between them. CDR3 region: CASSLGQNTEAFF. The CDR3 nucleotides are TGTGCCAGCAGCTTGGGGCAGAACACTGAAGCTTTCTTT.

The rearrangement joins TRBV19 to TRBJ1-2; D unclear. V lost 0 bases and J 3 bases, leaving 14 bases between the germline ends. The CDR3 is 16 amino acids. Germline values: CDR1 LNHDA, CDR2 SQIVND (reference sequence). The CDR3: CASSIDNAKRDYGYTF. DNA for the CDR3: TGTGCCAGTAGTATAGATAATGCCAAGCGGGACTATGGCTACACCTTC.

The gene calls are TRBV5-1 and TRBJ1-1; 8 bases fit TRBD1. This CDR3 has 15 residues. Germline CDR1 reads SGHRS; CDR2 reads YFSETQ. V lost 4 bases and J lost 1; bases outside the gene matches: 6. The CDR3 DNA sequence: TGCGCCAGCAGCACGGACAGGGTCGGGAACACTGAAGCTTTCTTT. It specifies CASSTDRVGNTEAFF. The variable domain in full, completed from reference TRBV5-1 and TRBJ1-1, reads KAGVTQTPRYLIKTRGQQVTLSCSPISGHRSVSWYQQTPGQGLQFLFEYFSETQRNKGNFPGRFSGRQFSNSRSEMNVSTLELGDSALYLCASSTDRVGNTEAFFGQGTRLTVV.

This chain uses TRBV4-1 with TRBJ2-7, with D tentatively TRBD2 (6 bases). The CDR3 loop spans 14 amino acids. The ends were cut back, 3 bases at V and 3 bases at J, with 12 bases in the middle. Germline loops: CDR1 MGHRA, CDR2 YSYEKL. CDR3 protein: CASSHRVGGYEQYF. The DNA of the CDR3 is TGCGCCAGCAGCCATCGTGTGGGGGGCTACGAGCAGTACTTC.

This sequence joins TRBV28 and TRBJ2-5, with D possibly matching TRBD1 (5 bases). Germline V gene lookup returns CDR1 MDHEN and CDR2 SYDVKM. There are 14 residues in the CDR3. Between the trimmed V and J ends, which lost 6 bases and 1 base, there was a span of 12 bases. The CDR3 DNA reads TGTGCCAGCAGAATGACAGTACTCCAAGAGACCCAGTACTTC. Amino acid sequence: CASRMTVLQETQYF.